The rows below give T cell receptor beta chains drawn from one sample of a study of blood T cell repertoires in COVID-19. This table comes from immunoSEQ multiplex PCR, and its TCRdb copy is limited to in-frame clones, with some not included. The data contain under 550,000 clones, approximately 90% of them singletons. The sample was peripheral blood. The receptors shown here come from a man between 18 and 35 years old with COVID-19, enrolled during active disease. CDR3s include the opening cysteine and the closing phenylalanine or tryptophan. Fields, in order: D gene, J gene, clone size, V gene, CDR3 DNA, CDR3 protein. D genes are given only for firm matches. Clone size is shown for a subset of rows, as once, few, many or a class of expanded clone.

TRBD2,TRBJ2-1,NA,TRBV7-9,TGTGCCAGCAGCTCTTGGACTAGCGGGAGGGCCAATGAGCAGTTCTTC,CASSSWTSGRANEQFF
NA,TRBJ1-5,NA,TRBV19,TGTGCCACCGGGGAACGGTTGCCCCAGCATTTT,CATGERLPQHF
NA,TRBJ2-1,NA,TRBV11-3,TGTGCCAGCAGCCCTGGACTTGGCGGTGAGCAGTTCTTC,CASSPGLGGEQFF
TRBD1,TRBJ1-5,NA,TRBV15,TGTGCCACCAGCAGAGATCCTACAGGGGAGAGCAATCAGCCCCAGCATTTT,CATSRDPTGESNQPQHF
TRBD2,TRBJ2-3,NA,TRBV9,TGTGCCGCCAGCAGCGGGAGTGCAGATACGCAGTATTTT,CAASSGSADTQYF
TRBD2,TRBJ2-5,NA,TRBV6-5,TGTGCCAGCAGTTACTCGATGGGACTAGCTCCGGAGACCCAGTACTTC,CASSYSMGLAPETQYF
NA,TRBJ1-1,NA,TRBV5-1,TGCGCCAGCAGCTTGGATTCGGCGGATACTGAAGCTTTCTTT,CASSLDSADTEAFF
NA,TRBJ1-1,NA,TRBV4-1,TGCGCCAGCAGCCAACAACTGTCCAGGGGCTTGAACACTGAAGCTTTCTTT,CASSQQLSRGLNTEAFF
TRBD2,TRBJ2-1,NA,TRBV6-5,TGTGCCAGCAGTACCCCGCGGCGGGGGGCCCCGGAGCAGTTCTTC,CASSTPRRGAPEQFF
NA,TRBJ2-1,once,TRBV19,TGTGCCAGTAGTACCGGCGAGGAGGGCGGATACAATGAGCAGTTCTTC,CASSTGEEGGYNEQFF
TRBD2,TRBJ2-1,NA,TRBV4-2,TGTGCCAGCAGCCCGCCGGGACTAGCGAGAAATGAGCAGTTCTTC,CASSPPGLARNEQFF
TRBD1,TRBJ2-5,NA,TRBV24-1,TGTGCCACCAGTGATACCGCAACAGGGGAGGAGACCCAGTACTTC,CATSDTATGEETQYF
NA,TRBJ1-6,once,TRBV4-2,TGTGCCAGCAGCCAAGATTTGCCGTCTGCCGGTTCACCCCTCCACTTT,CASSQDLPSAGSPLHF
TRBD2,TRBJ2-7,NA,TRBV20-1,TGCAGTGCTAGTCCCCCCTCCGGGACTAGCGGGGGGGATCGCGAGCAGTACTTC,CSASPPSGTSGGDREQYF
TRBD2,TRBJ2-1,NA,TRBV13,TGTGCCAGCTTGCGGGCGGGGGGCCGGAATGAGCAGTTCTTC,CASLRAGGRNEQFF
TRBD2,TRBJ2-5,few,TRBV3-1/TRBV3-2,TGTGCCAGCAGTTCGACTAGCGGAGTGTATAAGACCCAGTACTTC,CASSSTSGVYKTQYF
NA,TRBJ1-2,NA,TRBV7-6,TGTGCCAGCAGCCTACAACCTAGACCGGGGAAACCCGGCTACACCTTC,CASSLQPRPGKPGYTF
NA,TRBJ2-5,NA,TRBV21-1,TGTGCCAGCAGCAAACCTAGCGGGAGGGCCCTCGGAGAGACCCAGTACTTC,CASSKPSGRALGETQYF
TRBD1,TRBJ2-1,NA,TRBV5-5,TGTGCCAGCAGCTTGGGGGGACAGGGTCTCCTGGGGGCTTACAATGAGCAGTTCTTC,CASSLGGQGLLGAYNEQFF
TRBD2,TRBJ2-7,NA,TRBV4-1,TGCGCCAGCAGCCGATCGGGGGGGAACGAGCAGTACTTC,CASSRSGGNEQYF
TRBD2,TRBJ2-2,NA,TRBV9,TGTGCCAGCAGCCCTGTGTCTAGCGGGATGAGGGAGCTGTTTTTT,CASSPVSSGMRELFF
TRBD1,TRBJ2-7,NA,TRBV18,TGTGCCAGCTCACCCACAGAGGGGACAGCCTACGAGCAGTACTTC,CASSPTEGTAYEQYF
NA,TRBJ2-7,NA,TRBV5-1,TGCGCCAGCAGCCACTCCTACGAGCAGTACTTC,CASSHSYEQYF
NA,TRBJ2-3,NA,TRBV6-6,TGTGCCAGCAGCCCTGGGGGCCTAATCACAGATACGCAGTATTTT,CASSPGGLITDTQYF
NA,TRBJ2-7,NA,TRBV11-3,TGTGCCAGCAGCCCCTCGGCTAGCTCGGGTCGGGGCGAGCAGTACTTC,CASSPSASSGRGEQYF
TRBD2,TRBJ2-7,NA,TRBV7-6,TGTGCCAGCAGCGGGGGGGGCTCCTACGAGCAGTACTTC,CASSGGGSYEQYF
NA,TRBJ1-2,NA,TRBV5-5,TGTGCCAGCAGCCCGCCGGACAGCCACCTCTATGGCTACACCTTC,CASSPPDSHLYGYTF
NA,TRBJ2-1,NA,TRBV19,TGTGCCAGTAGTTCTCGGTCCTACAATGAGCAGTTCTTC,CASSSRSYNEQFF
TRBD1,TRBJ2-7,NA,TRBV9,TGTGCCAGCAGCGTAGTGGGACAGGACTACGAGCAGTACTTC,CASSVVGQDYEQYF
NA,TRBJ2-7,NA,TRBV5-1,TGCGCCAGCAGCACGCTATCGGGGGCCTACGAGCAGTACTTC,CASSTLSGAYEQYF
TRBD1,TRBJ1-2,NA,TRBV29-1,TGCAGCGTTGGGGACAGGGAAGGTTATGGCTACACCTTC,CSVGDREGYGYTF
NA,TRBJ1-2,NA,TRBV9,TGTGCCAGCAGCGTAGTTGATGAGGGAAGCTATGGCTACACCTTC,CASSVVDEGSYGYTF
TRBD2,TRBJ2-4,NA,TRBV4-1,TGCGCCAGCAGCACCGCTAGCGGGACACCACTGCGACCGTACTTC,CASSTASGTPLRPYF
NA,TRBJ1-2,NA,TRBV6-5,TGTGCCAGCAGTTACTCTCCGGCTAACTATGGCTACACCTTC,CASSYSPANYGYTF
NA,TRBJ2-7,NA,TRBV6-5,TGTGCCAGCAACCAGTTCTACGAGCAGTACTTC,CASNQFYEQYF
TRBD2,TRBJ2-2,once,TRBV18,TGTGCCAGCTCACCACTCCTAGCGGGACTACGGACCGGGGAGCTGTTTTTT,CASSPLLAGLRTGELFF
NA,TRBJ2-3,NA,TRBV19,TGTGCCAGTAGTATAGGGCAGGGTCCGGCAGATACGCAGTATTTT,CASSIGQGPADTQYF
TRBD1,TRBJ1-1,NA,TRBV19,TGTGCCAGTACCGAGGGACAGGGGAACACTGAAGCTTTCTTT,CASTEGQGNTEAFF
TRBD1,TRBJ2-7,NA,TRBV19,TGTGCCAGTAGTTCGGGACAGGGCTACGAGCAGTACTTC,CASSSGQGYEQYF
TRBD1,TRBJ1-2,few,TRBV25-1,TGTGCCAGCAGTGAGACAGGGGGTCCTAACTATGGCTACACCTTC,CASSETGGPNYGYTF
TRBD1,TRBJ1-2,once,TRBV30,TGTGCCTGGAGTGCAGACCTCAGGGGGCTCTATGGCTACACCTTC,CAWSADLRGLYGYTF
NA,TRBJ1-2,NA,TRBV12-3/TRBV12-4,TGTGCCAGCAGTTTTGGAGATGGCTACACCTTC,CASSFGDGYTF
NA,TRBJ2-1,NA,TRBV7-2,TGTGCCAGCAGCTTATACAGGAGCAATGAGCAGTTCTTC,CASSLYRSNEQFF
NA,TRBJ1-5,NA,TRBV2,TGTGCCAGCAGGGGGGGGGATCAGCCCCAGCATTTT,CASRGGDQPQHF
TRBD2,TRBJ2-3,NA,TRBV9,TGTGCCAGCAGCGTTACTAGCGGGAGGGCCAGCGCCCCTGCACGAATGGATACGCAGTATTTT,CASSVTSGRASAPARMDTQYF
NA,TRBJ2-6,NA,TRBV15,TGTGCCACCAGCAGAGGGGCAGGGTCTGGGGCCAACGTCCTGACTTTC,CATSRGAGSGANVLTF
NA,TRBJ1-2,NA,TRBV5-4,TGTGCCAGCACGGGGGTCAGCAGCTATGGCTACACCTTC,CASTGVSSYGYTF
NA,TRBJ1-2,NA,TRBV13,TGTGCCAGCAGCCAGGGACACAGCCTTAACTATGGCTACACCTTC,CASSQGHSLNYGYTF
TRBD2,TRBJ2-7,NA,TRBV27,TGTGCCAGCAGTCCCACTAGCGGGGTCTCCTACGAGCAGTACTTC,CASSPTSGVSYEQYF
NA,TRBJ2-7,NA,TRBV27,TGTGCCAGCAGTTTATCGACACAGGGAATGGTCTACGAGCAGTACTTC,CASSLSTQGMVYEQYF
TRBD2,TRBJ2-7,NA,TRBV3-1/TRBV3-2,TGTGCCAGCACCCGAGCCGGGGGGTCCTACGAGCAGTACTTC,CASTRAGGSYEQYF
NA,TRBJ2-2,NA,TRBV7-8,TGTGCCAGCAGCTTATTGGGGCTTCCCACCGGGGAGCTGTTTTTT,CASSLLGLPTGELFF
TRBD2,TRBJ2-5,NA,TRBV19,TGTGCCAGTAGTATAGATTCACCGGGACTAGCGGGAGACCGGGAGACCCAGTACTTC,CASSIDSPGLAGDRETQYF
NA,TRBJ2-7,NA,TRBV24-1,TGTGCCACCAGGCGTTTTGACTTTAGCTGCGAGCAGTACTTC,CATRRFDFSCEQYF